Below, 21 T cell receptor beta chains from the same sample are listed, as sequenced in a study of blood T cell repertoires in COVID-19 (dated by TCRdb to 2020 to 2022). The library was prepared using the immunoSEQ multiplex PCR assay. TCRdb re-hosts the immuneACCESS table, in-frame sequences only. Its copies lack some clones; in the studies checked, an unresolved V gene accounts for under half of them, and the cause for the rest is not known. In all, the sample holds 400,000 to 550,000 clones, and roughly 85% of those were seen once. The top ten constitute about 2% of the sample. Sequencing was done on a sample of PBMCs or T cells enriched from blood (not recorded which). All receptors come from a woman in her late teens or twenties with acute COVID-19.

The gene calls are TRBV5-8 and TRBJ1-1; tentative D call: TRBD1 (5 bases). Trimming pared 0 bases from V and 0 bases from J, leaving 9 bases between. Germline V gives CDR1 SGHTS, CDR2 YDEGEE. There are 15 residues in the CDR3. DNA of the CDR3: TGTGCCAGCAGCTTGGGCGCAGGGATGAACACTGAAGCTTTCTTT. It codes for CASSLGAGMNTEAFF.

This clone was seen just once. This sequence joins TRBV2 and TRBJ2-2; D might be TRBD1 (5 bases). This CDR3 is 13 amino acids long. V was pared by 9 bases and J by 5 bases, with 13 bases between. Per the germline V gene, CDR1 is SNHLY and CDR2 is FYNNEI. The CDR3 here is CASDQQGTGELFF. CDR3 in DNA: TGTGCCAGTGACCAGCAGGGAACCGGGGAGCTGTTTTTT.

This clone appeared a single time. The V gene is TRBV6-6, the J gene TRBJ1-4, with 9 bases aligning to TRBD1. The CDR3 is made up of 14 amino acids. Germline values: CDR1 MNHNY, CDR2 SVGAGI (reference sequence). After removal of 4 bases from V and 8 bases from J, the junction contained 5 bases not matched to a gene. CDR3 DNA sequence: TGTGCCAGCAGTTTACCGGGACAGGGAGAAAAACTGTTTTTT. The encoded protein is CASSLPGQGEKLFF.

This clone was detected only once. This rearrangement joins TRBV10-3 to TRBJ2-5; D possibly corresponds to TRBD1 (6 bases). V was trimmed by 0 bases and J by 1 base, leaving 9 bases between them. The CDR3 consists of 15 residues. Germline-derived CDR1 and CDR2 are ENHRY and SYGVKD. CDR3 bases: TGTGCCATCAGTGAGTCTCGGACAGCCCAAGAGACCCAGTACTTC. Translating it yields CAISESRTAQETQYF.

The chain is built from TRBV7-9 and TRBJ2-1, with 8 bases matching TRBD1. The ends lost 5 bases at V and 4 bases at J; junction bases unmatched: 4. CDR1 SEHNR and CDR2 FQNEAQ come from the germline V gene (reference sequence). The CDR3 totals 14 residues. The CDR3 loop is CASSQTGEYNEQFF. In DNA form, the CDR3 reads TGTGCCAGCAGCCAGACAGGGGAATACAATGAGCAGTTCTTC.

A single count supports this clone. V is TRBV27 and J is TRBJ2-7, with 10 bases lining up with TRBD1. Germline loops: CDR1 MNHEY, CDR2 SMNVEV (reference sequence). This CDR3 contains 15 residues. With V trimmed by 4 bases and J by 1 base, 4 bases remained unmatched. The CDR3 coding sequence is TGTGCCAGCAGTTCCCGGGACAGGGGTTCCTACGAGCAGTACTTC. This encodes CASSSRDRGSYEQYF.

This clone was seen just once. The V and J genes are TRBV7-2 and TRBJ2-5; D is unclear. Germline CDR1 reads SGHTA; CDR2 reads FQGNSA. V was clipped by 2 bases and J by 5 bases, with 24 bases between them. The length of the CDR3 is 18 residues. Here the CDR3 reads CASSLLSLRLRLVETQYF. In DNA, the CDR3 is TGTGCCAGCAGCTTACTGAGCCTTCGACTTAGGTTGGTGGAGACCCAGTACTTC.

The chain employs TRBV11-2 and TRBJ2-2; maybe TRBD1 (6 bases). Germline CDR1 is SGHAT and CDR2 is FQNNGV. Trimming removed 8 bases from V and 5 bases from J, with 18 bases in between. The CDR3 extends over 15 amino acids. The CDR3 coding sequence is TGTGCCAGCTTACCAGGGGTGGCGAGGACCGGGGAGCTGTTTTTT. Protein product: CASLPGVARTGELFF.

The CDR3 DNA is TGTGCCAGCAGCATAGACAGGACCTCTGGGGCCAACGTCCTGACTTTC. This translates into CASSIDRTSGANVLTF. The chain joins TRBV5-4 to TRBJ2-6; a possible D gene is TRBD1 (6 bases). The CDR3 contains 16 residues. Germline loops: CDR1 SGHNT, CDR2 YYREEE (reference sequence). Trimming removed 4 bases from V and 0 bases from J, with 11 bases in between. Using reference TRBV5-4 and TRBJ2-6 for the parts outside the CDR3, the full variable domain is ETGVTQSPTHLIKTRGQQVTLRCSSQSGHNTVSWYQQALGQGPQFIFQYYREEENGRGNFPPRFSGLQFPNYSSELNVNALELDDSALYLCASSIDRTSGANVLTFGAGSRLTVL.

Here the CDR3 DNA reads TGCGCCAGCAGCCCGCGGCAGGGGGAGTACGAGCAGTACTTC. This sequence encodes CASSPRQGEYEQYF. The V gene is TRBV5-1, the J gene TRBJ2-7, with TRBD1 matching over 7 bases. The CDR3 totals 14 residues. V gave up 4 bases and J gave up 4 bases; unmatched junction bases: 8. Germline CDR1 and CDR2: SGHRS and YFSETQ.

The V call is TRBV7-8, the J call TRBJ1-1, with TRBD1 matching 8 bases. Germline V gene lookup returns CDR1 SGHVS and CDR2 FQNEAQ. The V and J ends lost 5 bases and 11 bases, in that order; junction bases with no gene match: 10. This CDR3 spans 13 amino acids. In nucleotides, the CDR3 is TGTGCCAGCAGCGTGGACAGGGAAGCGTCTGCTTTCTTT. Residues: CASSVDREASAFF. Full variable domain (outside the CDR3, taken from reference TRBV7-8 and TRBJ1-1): GAGVSQSPRYKVAKRGQDVALRCDPISGHVSLFWYQQALGQGPEFLTYFQNEAQLDKSGLPSDRFFAERPEGSVSTLKIQRTQQEDSAVYLCASSVDREASAFFGQGTRLTVV.

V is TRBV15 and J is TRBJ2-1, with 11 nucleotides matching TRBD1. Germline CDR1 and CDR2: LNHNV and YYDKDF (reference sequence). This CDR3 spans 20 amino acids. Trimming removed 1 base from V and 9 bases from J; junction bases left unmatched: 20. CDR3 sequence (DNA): TGTGCCACCAGCAGAGCCCCGGGACAGGGGGGGCTCCGGGGGTTTAGTGAGCAGTTCTTC. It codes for CATSRAPGQGGLRGFSEQFF.

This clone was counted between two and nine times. The CDR3 DNA reads as TGTGCCAGCAGCCCCCGGGACTACTCCTACAATGAGCAGTTCTTC. Residues: CASSPRDYSYNEQFF. V gene TRBV9 combines with J gene TRBJ2-1; 7 bases agree with TRBD2. CDR1 SGDLS and CDR2 YYNGEE come from the germline V gene. This CDR3 is built from 15 residues. J was trimmed by 0 bases and V by 4 bases; bases with no gene match: 4. Full variable domain (rest looked up from reference TRBV9 and TRBJ2-1): DSGVTQTPKHLITATGQRVTLRCSPRSGDLSVYWYQQSLDQGLQFLIQYYNGEERAKGNILERFSAQQFPDLHSELNLSSLELGDSALYFCASSPRDYSYNEQFFGPGTRLTVL.

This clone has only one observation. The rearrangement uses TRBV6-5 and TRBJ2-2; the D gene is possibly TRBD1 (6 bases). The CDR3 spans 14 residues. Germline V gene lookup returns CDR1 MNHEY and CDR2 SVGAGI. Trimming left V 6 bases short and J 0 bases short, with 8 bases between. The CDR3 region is CASRQGANTGELFF. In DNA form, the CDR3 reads TGTGCCAGCAGACAGGGAGCGAACACCGGGGAGCTGTTTTTT.

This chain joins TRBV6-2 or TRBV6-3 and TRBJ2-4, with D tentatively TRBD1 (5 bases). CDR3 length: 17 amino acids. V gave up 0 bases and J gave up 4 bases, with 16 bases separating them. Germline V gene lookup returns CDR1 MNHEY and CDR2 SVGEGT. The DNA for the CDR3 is TGTGCCAGCAGTTACTCGATTCTGGGGCCGCGAAAAAACATTCAGTACTTC. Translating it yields CASSYSILGPRKNIQYF.

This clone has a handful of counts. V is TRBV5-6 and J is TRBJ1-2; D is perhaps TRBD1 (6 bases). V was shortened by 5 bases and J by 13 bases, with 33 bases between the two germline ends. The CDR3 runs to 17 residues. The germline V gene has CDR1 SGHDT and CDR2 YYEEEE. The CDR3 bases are TGTGCCAGCAGTATTCCCCTAACGCCGGTGACGGGGGGCGCTCGCACCTTC. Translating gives CASSIPLTPVTGGARTF.

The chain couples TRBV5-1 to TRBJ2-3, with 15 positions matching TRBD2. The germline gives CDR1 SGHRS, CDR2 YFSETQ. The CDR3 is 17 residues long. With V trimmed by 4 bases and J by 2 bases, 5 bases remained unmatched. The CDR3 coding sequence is TGCGCCAGCAGCCGCGGACTAGCGGGAGGGCCCACAGATACGCAGTATTTT. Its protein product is CASSRGLAGGPTDTQYF.

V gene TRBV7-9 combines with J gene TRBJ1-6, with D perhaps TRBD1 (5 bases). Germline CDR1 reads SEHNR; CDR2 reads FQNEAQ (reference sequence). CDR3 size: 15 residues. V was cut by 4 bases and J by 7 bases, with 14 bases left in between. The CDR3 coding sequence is TGTGCCAGCAGCTCGGGCAGGGAAAGGAATTCACCCCTCCACTTT. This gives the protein CASSSGRERNSPLHF.

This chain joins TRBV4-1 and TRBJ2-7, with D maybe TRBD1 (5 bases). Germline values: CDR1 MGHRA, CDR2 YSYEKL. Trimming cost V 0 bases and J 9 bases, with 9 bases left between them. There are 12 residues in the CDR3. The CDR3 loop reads CASSQDGAVQYF. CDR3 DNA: TGCGCCAGCAGCCAAGATGGGGCAGTGCAGTACTTC.

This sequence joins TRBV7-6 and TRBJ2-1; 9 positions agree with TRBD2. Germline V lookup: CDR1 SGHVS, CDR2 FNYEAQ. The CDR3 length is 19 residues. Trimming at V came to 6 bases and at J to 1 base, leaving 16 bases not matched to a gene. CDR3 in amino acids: CASSQGSSVAGGSYNEQFF. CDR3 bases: TGTGCCAGCAGTCAAGGGTCTTCTGTGGCGGGGGGGTCCTACAATGAGCAGTTCTTC.

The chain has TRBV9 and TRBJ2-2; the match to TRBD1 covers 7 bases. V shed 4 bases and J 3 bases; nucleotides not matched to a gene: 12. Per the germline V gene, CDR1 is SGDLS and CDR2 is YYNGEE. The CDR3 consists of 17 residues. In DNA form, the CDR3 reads TGTGCCAGCAGCCTAAAGCCGGGACAGCACTACACCGGGGAGCTGTTTTTT. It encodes CASSLKPGQHYTGELFF.